One and the same sample provided the 6 T cell receptor beta chains below, sequenced in a study of vaccination effects on CD4 cells after COVID-19. Antigen specificity for these receptors is unknown. Method: immunoSEQ multiplex PCR; TCRdb's copy keeps in-frame clones and lacks some. The sample carries under 50,000 clones, 60% to 85% recorded once. Having been cultured for under twelve days, the cells underwent CD4+ T cell isolation. Sequenced here: CD4+ T cells from PBMCs cultured without peptide, sampled before COVID-19 vaccination. These receptors all come from a human donor who had a prior SARS-CoV-2 infection.

This clone has only a few counts. The chain links TRBV12-3 or TRBV12-4 to TRBJ1-2, with D uncertain. CDR3 size: 13 residues. Trimming stripped 6 bases from V and 7 bases from J, with 15 bases between. CDR3 nucleotides: TGTGCCAGCAGCCATGGACCGATCAGTGGCTACACCTTC. Translated, it gives CASSHGPISGYTF.

The genes are TRBV2 and TRBJ1-1, with 7 bases matching TRBD1. Looked up from germline, CDR1 is SNHLY and CDR2 is FYNNEI. Germline trimming cut 7 bases from V and 5 bases from J; bases unmatched to any gene: 13. The CDR3 length is 15 residues. In DNA form, the CDR3 reads TGTGCCAGCACCGCAAATTCCTTCAGGGGGACTGAAGCTTTCTTT. It specifies CASTANSFRGTEAFF.

This chain links TRBV9 with TRBJ2-2; no reliable D call. Germline V gives CDR1 SGDLS, CDR2 YYNGEE. V was pared by 4 bases and J by 6 bases, with 13 bases between. This CDR3 comprises 14 residues. As DNA, the CDR3 is TGTGCCAGCAGCCACGAGGCTGAGTCCGGGGAGCTGTTTTTT. It specifies CASSHEAESGELFF. Variable domain in full (rest from reference TRBV9 and TRBJ2-2): DSGVTQTPKHLITATGQRVTLRCSPRSGDLSVYWYQQSLDQGLQFLIQYYNGEERAKGNILERFSAQQFPDLHSELNLSSLELGDSALYFCASSHEAESGELFFGEGSRLTVL.

This rearrangement joins TRBV11-3 to TRBJ2-2; TRBD2 agrees at 10 bases. Trimming removed 8 bases from V and 3 bases from J; junction bases left unmatched: 9. CDR1 is SGHNT, CDR2 YENEEA, per germline. This CDR3 is 16 amino acids long. The CDR3 loop is CASGIAGGRDTGELFF. DNA of the CDR3: TGTGCCAGCGGTATAGCGGGAGGCCGGGACACCGGGGAGCTGTTTTTT.

This chain links TRBV19 with TRBJ2-3; 7 nucleotides align to TRBD2. The CDR3 is 13 amino acids. CDR1 and CDR2 from the germline V gene are LNHDA and SQIVND (reference sequence). With 1 base clipped from V and 9 bases from J, the junction kept 4 bases outside the gene matches. This CDR3 is CASSIAGGPTQYF. CDR3 DNA: TGTGCCAGTAGTATAGCGGGGGGACCCACGCAGTATTTT.

This clone was picked up one time. This chain joins TRBV2 and TRBJ1-4, with a weak D call TRBD1 (5 bases). The CDR3 consists of 15 residues. Trimming stripped 6 bases from V and 5 bases from J, with 16 bases between. The germline gives CDR1 SNHLY, CDR2 FYNNEI. The CDR3 DNA reads TGTGCCAGCAGCCCCAGCGGGGGATCGAATGAAAAACTGTTTTTT. This codes for CASSPSGGSNEKLFF.